The next 8 T cell receptor beta chains were all read from a single sample in a study of blood T cells in healthy people across ages. Sample-barcoded 5' priming and a J-beta primer mix drove a second PCR of roughly 7 to 11 cycles. TCRdb processed the 5' RACE reads anew with MiXCR; each CDR3 protein has one entry. The table includes about 1.1 million distinct CDR3 sequences, about two fifths detected once. Sequencing was performed on blood. The receptors were gathered from a man aged 18 to 29 in good health.

Only a few counts were recorded for this clonotype. V gene TRBV27 combines with J gene TRBJ1-1, with D perhaps matching TRBD1 (6 bases). There are 14 residues in the CDR3. Trimming took off 6 bases at V and 4 bases at J, with 15 bases between the two ends. CDR1 and CDR2 from the germline V gene are MNHEY and SMNVEV (reference sequence). CDR3 protein: CASSPGQMSTEAFF. CDR3 coding DNA: TGTGCCAGCAGCCCTGGACAGATGAGCACTGAAGCTTTCTTT.

The V and J genes are TRBV3-1 and TRBJ2-1; 8 bases match TRBD2. The CDR3 loop spans 16 amino acids. The V segment lost 1 base and the J segment 1 base; nucleotides outside the gene matches: 3. Germline V gene lookup returns CDR1 LGHDT and CDR2 YNNKEL (reference sequence). The DNA of the CDR3 is TGTGCCAGCAGCCAAGTAGGACTAGCTTCCTACAATGAGCAGTTCTTC. Protein product: CASSQVGLASYNEQFF.

This chain joins TRBV4-1 and TRBJ2-1; a possible D gene is TRBD2 (6 bases). CDR3 length: 12 amino acids. Germline CDR1 is MGHRA and CDR2 is YSYEKL. V was pared by 4 bases and J by 8 bases, with 9 bases between. The CDR3 spells CASSPGGHEQFF. Written as DNA, the CDR3 is TGCGCCAGCAGCCCCGGGGGTCATGAGCAGTTCTTC.

This clonotype came up a few times. The chain joins TRBV7-9 to TRBJ1-2; 10 nucleotides agree with TRBD1. The germline gives CDR1 SEHNR, CDR2 FQNEAQ (reference sequence). Trimming took 3 bases from V and 6 from J; bases not matched to a gene: 4. CDR3 length equals 14 residues. CDR3 sequence reads: CASSFRDRGNGYTF. The CDR3 DNA is TGTGCCAGCAGCTTCCGGGACAGGGGAAATGGCTACACCTTC.

This rearrangement joins TRBV24-1 to TRBJ2-1; D is possibly TRBD1 (6 bases). Germline V gene lookup returns CDR1 KGHDR and CDR2 SFDVKD. This CDR3 has 13 amino acids. V gave up 2 bases and J gave up 10 bases, with 11 bases separating them. CDR3 sequence reads: CATSDSDSHEQFF. In DNA form, the CDR3 reads TGTGCCACCAGTGATTCGGACAGCCACGAGCAGTTCTTC.

In this sample, this clonotype turned up a few times. CDR3 region: CASSPINRGHEQYF. CDR3 bases: TGTGCCAGCAGTCCCATCAACAGGGGTCACGAGCAGTACTTC. The chain employs TRBV6-5 and TRBJ2-7, with 7 bases that match TRBD1. This CDR3 has 14 residues. V was clipped by 5 bases and J by 5 bases; unmatched bases: 9. Germline lookup yields CDR1 MNHEY and CDR2 SVGAGI.

The V gene is TRBV10-3, the J gene TRBJ1-2; D gene ambiguous. V gave up 0 bases and J gave up 7 bases, with 6 bases separating them. The CDR3 has 12 residues. CDR1 is ENHRY, CDR2 SYGVKD, per germline. Written as DNA, the CDR3 is TGTGCCATCAGTGAGTCGGACCTTGGCTACACCTTC. Translating it yields CAISESDLGYTF.

The chain combines TRBV20-1 with TRBJ2-2, with 8 bases fitting TRBD1. V was pared by 3 bases and J by 4 bases, with 10 bases of the junction left unmatched. Germline V gives CDR1 DFQATT, CDR2 SNEGSKA (reference sequence). The CDR3 runs to 16 residues. CDR3 bases: TGCAGTGCTAGCACCAGGGGGCGCCGGAGCACCGGGGAGCTGTTTTTT. Protein: CSASTRGRRSTGELFF.